The 23 T cell receptor beta chains below were found in one sample sequenced in a study of beta chain features in type 1 diabetes. Sequenced material consisted of expressed TCRB transcripts (all of the isolated RNA was reverse transcribed). TCRdb keeps only in-frame clones here, not all; method: immunoSEQ multiplex PCR. The table shows about half a million clones, with 30% occurring only once. What was sequenced was naive CD4+ T cells from blood. Source of these receptors: a man aged 18 to 35 in good health.

The chain employs TRBV29-1 and TRBJ2-4; a possible D gene is TRBD2 (5 bases). This CDR3 is 14 amino acids long. V was cut by 5 bases and J by 0 bases, with 11 bases left in between. The germline CDR1 and CDR2 sequences are SQVTM and ANQGSEA. This chain's CDR3 is CSVRTDLAKNIQYF. CDR3 in DNA: TGCAGCGTTAGGACGGACTTAGCCAAAAACATTCAGTACTTC. Supplemented by reference TRBV29-1 and TRBJ2-4, the full variable domain reads SAVISQKPSRDICQRGTSLTIQCQVDSQVTMMFWYRQQPGQSLTLIATANQGSEATYESGFVIDKFPISRPNLTFSTLTVSNMSPEDSSIYLCSVRTDLAKNIQYFGAGTRLSVL.

V and J are TRBV7-2 and TRBJ2-4; D uncertain. CDR1 is SGHTA, CDR2 FQGNSA, per germline. The CDR3 covers 17 residues. V was shortened by 1 base and J by 0 bases, with 13 bases between the two germline ends. The CDR3 loop is CASSLVGGGVAKNIQYF. CDR3 in DNA: TGTGCCAGCAGCTTAGTTGGCGGCGGAGTAGCCAAAAACATTCAGTACTTC.

In its sample, this clone was seen a few times. The chain links TRBV4-2 to TRBJ1-1; perhaps TRBD1 as D (6 bases). Trimming took off 4 bases at V and 3 bases at J, with 9 bases between the two ends. The germline V gene encodes CDR1 LGHNA and CDR2 YNFKEQ. This CDR3 region has 13 residues. The CDR3 nucleotides read TGTGCCAGCAGCCCCCCAGGGGACACTGAAGCTTTCTTT. This translates into CASSPPGDTEAFF.

The V and J genes are TRBV15 and TRBJ2-7; 8 positions match TRBD1. Matching the DNA end better, TRBJ2-5 makes the J call doubtful. From germline, CDR1 is LNHNV and CDR2 YYDKDF (reference sequence). This CDR3 is built from 13 residues. The CDR3 loop is CATSHSGGETQYF. As DNA, the CDR3 is TGTGCCACCAGCCATTCAGGGGGCGAGACCCAGTACTTC.

This clone was observed a few times. The gene calls are TRBV29-1 and TRBJ2-1, with TRBD2 matching 8 bases. After removal of 6 bases from V and 7 bases from J, the junction contained 5 bases not matched to a gene. The CDR3 sequence is 12 residues long. Germline CDR1 reads SQVTM; CDR2 reads ANQGSEA. The CDR3 reads CSVVAGTNEQFF. The CDR3 region has the DNA TGCAGCGTGGTAGCGGGAACGAATGAGCAGTTCTTC.

This clone has only a few counts. J is TRBJ2-2 and V is TRBV29-1; TRBD2 matches at 8 bases. The CDR3 has 14 amino acids. The trim removed 7 bases at V and 5 bases at J, leaving 9 bases unmatched. The germline gives CDR1 SQVTM, CDR2 ANQGSEA. CDR3 region: CSGGAGVGTGELFF. CDR3 nucleotides: TGCAGCGGCGGAGCGGGAGTAGGGACCGGGGAGCTGTTTTTT.

V usage is TRBV6-5 and J usage is TRBJ2-7; possible D gene TRBD2, 5 bases. The V and J ends lost 3 bases and 4 bases respectively, with 16 bases between them. Germline V gene lookup returns CDR1 MNHEY and CDR2 SVGAGI. The CDR3 has 15 residues. The CDR3 loop reads CASSYGEPLLYEQYF. The CDR3 region has the DNA TGTGCCAGCAGTTATGGGGAGCCCCTTCTATACGAGCAGTACTTC.

This clone was detected only a few times. This chain links TRBV2 with TRBJ2-7; 11 bases are shared with TRBD2. The CDR3 covers 14 residues. The J segment lost 5 bases and the V segment lost 4 bases, leaving 4 bases of the junction unmatched. Per the germline V gene, CDR1 is SNHLY and CDR2 is FYNNEI. CDR3 coding DNA: TGTGCCAGCAGTGTACTAGCGGGAGAGGACGAGCAGTACTTC. Its translation is CASSVLAGEDEQYF.

V gene TRBV7-3 combines with J gene TRBJ2-1, with 7 bases aligning to TRBD2. The V gene's germline CDR1 is SGHTA and CDR2 FQGTGA. Germline trimming cut 2 bases from V and 7 bases from J; bases unmatched to any gene: 2. CDR3 length: 13 residues. The CDR3 DNA is TGTGCCAGCAGCTTATTCGGGGGGAATGAGCAGTTCTTC. It codes for CASSLFGGNEQFF.

J is TRBJ2-6 and V is TRBV9; D is unclear. The CDR3 sequence is 17 residues long. CDR1 and CDR2 (germline): SGDLS, YYNGEE. V lost 1 base to trimming and J lost 0 bases, with 11 bases between them. The CDR3 region is CASSVPVGHSGANVLTF. The CDR3 DNA reads TGTGCCAGCAGCGTACCCGTAGGGCACTCTGGGGCCAACGTCCTGACTTTC.

This clone was detected only a few times. This chain links TRBV29-1 with TRBJ2-1; 7 bases are a match to TRBD2. The junction had 8 bases not matched to a gene; V was cut back by 3 bases and J by 9 bases. Germline CDR1 is SQVTM and CDR2 is ANQGSEA. The CDR3 runs to 13 residues. The CDR3 loop is CSVDWRGMSEQFF. In DNA, the CDR3 is TGCAGCGTTGACTGGCGGGGGATGAGTGAGCAGTTCTTC.

V and J are TRBV5-6 and TRBJ1-1; the match to TRBD1 covers 8 bases. This CDR3 is built from 16 residues. CDR1 is SGHDT, CDR2 YYEEEE, per germline. V gave up 4 bases and J gave up 0 bases; unmatched junction bases: 8. The CDR3 sequence is CASSPRTGLMNTEAFF. The DNA of the CDR3 is TGTGCCAGCAGCCCCAGGACAGGGCTCATGAACACTGAAGCTTTCTTT.

In its sample, this clone was seen a few times. The rearrangement joins TRBV9 to TRBJ2-7; the D gene is possibly TRBD2 (6 bases). Trimming took 4 bases from V and 0 from J, leaving 17 bases between them. The CDR3 has 16 amino acids. Germline values: CDR1 SGDLS, CDR2 YYNGEE. The CDR3 loop reads CASSPTLAGSSYEQYF. In nucleotides, the CDR3 is TGTGCCAGCAGCCCCACCCTAGCCGGGAGCTCCTACGAGCAGTACTTC. Full variable domain (missing parts from reference TRBV9 and TRBJ2-7): DSGVTQTPKHLITATGQRVTLRCSPRSGDLSVYWYQQSLDQGLQFLIQYYNGEERAKGNILERFSAQQFPDLHSELNLSSLELGDSALYFCASSPTLAGSSYEQYFGPGTRLTVT.

The genes are TRBV28 and TRBJ2-7; TRBD2 matches at 8 bases. This CDR3 is built from 14 residues. CDR1 MDHEN and CDR2 SYDVKM come from the germline V gene. Trimming cost V 5 bases and J 7 bases; bases outside gene matches: 10. DNA of the CDR3: TGTGCCAGCAGTCCGCCCGGACTAGCATGGGAGCAGTACTTC. Protein sequence: CASSPPGLAWEQYF.

This sequence joins TRBV7-3 and TRBJ2-5; D unclear. Germline V lookup: CDR1 SGHTA, CDR2 FQGTGA. Between the trimmed V and J ends, which lost 2 bases and 4 bases, there was a span of 14 bases. The CDR3 is 15 residues long. The CDR3 bases are TGTGCCAGCAGCTTATCCCCGAGCCCCCTAGAGACCCAGTACTTC. It translates to CASSLSPSPLETQYF.

DNA of the CDR3: TGTGCCAGCTCCCCGAACCGGGCCAGCAATCAGCCCCAGCATTTT. Amino acid sequence: CASSPNRASNQPQHF. The rearrangement links TRBV18 to TRBJ1-5; D unclear. This CDR3 contains 15 residues. CDR1 is KGHSH and CDR2 is LQKENI in the germline V gene. V shed 6 bases and J shed 1 base, with 13 bases lying between them.

The chain has TRBV7-9 and TRBJ1-2, with D unresolved. The CDR3 covers 15 residues. Germline V lookup: CDR1 SEHNR, CDR2 FQNEAQ (reference sequence). Trimming pared 6 bases from V and 4 bases from J, leaving 18 bases between. The CDR3 sequence is CASRRVPDAGYGYTF. CDR3 DNA sequence: TGTGCCAGCAGGCGTGTCCCGGACGCCGGCTATGGCTACACCTTC.

The chain joins TRBV25-1 to TRBJ1-2; D call uncertain. This CDR3 region has 14 residues. The germline gives CDR1 MGHDK, CDR2 SYGVNS. Trimming took off 2 bases at V and 8 bases at J, with 15 bases between the two ends. In DNA form, the CDR3 reads TGTGCCAGCAGTGAACTTTTCGGGGTTGGCGGCTACACCTTC. It specifies CASSELFGVGGYTF.

In this sample, this clone turned up once. V usage is TRBV28 and J usage is TRBJ2-7, with D unclear. The CDR3 is made up of 11 amino acids. Between the trimmed V and J ends, which lost 6 bases and 2 bases, there was a span of 5 bases. Germline V gene lookup returns CDR1 MDHEN and CDR2 SYDVKM. The CDR3 nucleotides read TGTGCCAGCAGGTCCCCCTACGAGCAGTACTTC. This translates into CASRSPYEQYF.

The rearrangement uses TRBV7-2 and TRBJ2-3; no clear D gene. Germline V gene lookup returns CDR1 SGHTA and CDR2 FQGNSA. The CDR3 has 14 amino acids. The V and J ends lost 5 bases and 1 base respectively, with 10 bases between them. The CDR3 DNA follows: TGTGCCAGCAGCCTACTGGGTGGCACAGATACGCAGTATTTT. Translation: CASSLLGGTDTQYF.

The V call is TRBV5-6, the J call TRBJ2-1; 12 bases align to TRBD2. The CDR3 contains 15 residues. V was clipped by 4 bases and J by 5 bases; unmatched bases: 4. The germline V gene encodes CDR1 SGHDT and CDR2 YYEEEE. CDR3 sequence (DNA): TGTGCCAGCAGCCGTCTAGCGGGAGGGAACAATGAGCAGTTCTTC. Translation gives CASSRLAGGNNEQFF.

The V and J genes are TRBV4-2 and TRBJ2-5; either TRBD1 or TRBD2 may fit D (5 bases each). The germline gives CDR1 LGHNA, CDR2 YNFKEQ. V was cut by 4 bases and J by 3 bases, with 15 bases left in between. The CDR3 has 15 residues. The CDR3 sequence: CASSPEAGREETQYF. CDR3 sequence (DNA): TGTGCCAGCAGCCCCGAGGCAGGGAGAGAAGAGACCCAGTACTTC.

This clone was seen only a few times. This chain joins TRBV7-2 and TRBJ1-1; D is ambiguous. Trimming left V 8 bases short and J 3 bases short, with 16 bases between. The CDR3 runs to 14 residues. CDR1 is SGHTA and CDR2 is FQGNSA in the germline V gene. The CDR3 DNA reads TGTGCCAGCGCTTGGGCACTCGGGTACACTGAAGCTTTCTTT. Its protein is CASAWALGYTEAFF. Variable domain in full (rest from reference TRBV7-2 and TRBJ1-1): GAGVSQSPSNKVTEKGKDVELRCDPISGHTALYWYRQSLGQGLEFLIYFQGNSAPDKSGLPSDRFSAERTGGSVSTLTIQRTQQEDSAVYLCASAWALGYTEAFFGQGTRLTVV.